This T cell receptor beta chain was retrieved from a study of cytomegalovirus exposure and HLA in healthy donors. Findings and caveats of the study: Specific recognition of CMV antigens was confirmed in vitro for three chains (all CMV-associated).

Regarding this clone: Its cognate antigen is unknown.

The PCR contained 60 Vbeta and 13 Jbeta primers. The method was immunoSEQ multiplex PCR; TCRdb's version includes in-frame clones alone and lacks a portion of them. The sample lists 150,000 to 200,000 clones; 79% were seen once. V lost 6 bases and J 10 bases, leaving 17 bases between the germline ends. Germline values: CDR1 SGDLS, CDR2 YYNGEE. The CDR3 runs 14 residues. This chain links TRBV9 with TRBJ1-6; a possible D gene is TRBD1 (5 bases). This clonotype was obtained from a woman in her forties in good health and CMV-seronegative. The sample comprised PBMCs. DNA of the CDR3: TGTGCCAGCACCCAAACCCCCGGGGGATCACCCCTCCACTTT. Protein product: CASTQTPGGSPLHF.